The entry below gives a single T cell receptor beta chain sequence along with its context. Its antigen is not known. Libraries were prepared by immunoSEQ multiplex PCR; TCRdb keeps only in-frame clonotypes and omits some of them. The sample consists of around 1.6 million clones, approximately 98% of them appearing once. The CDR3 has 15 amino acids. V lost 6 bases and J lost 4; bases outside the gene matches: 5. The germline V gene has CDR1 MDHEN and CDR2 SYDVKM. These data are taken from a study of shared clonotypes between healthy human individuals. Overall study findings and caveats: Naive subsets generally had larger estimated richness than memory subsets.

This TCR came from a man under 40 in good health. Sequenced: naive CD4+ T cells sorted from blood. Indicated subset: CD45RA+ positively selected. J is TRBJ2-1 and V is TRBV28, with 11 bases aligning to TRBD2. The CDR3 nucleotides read TGTGCCAGCAGGGCCGGGACTAGCGGATACAATGAGCAGTTCTTC. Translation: CASRAGTSGYNEQFF.